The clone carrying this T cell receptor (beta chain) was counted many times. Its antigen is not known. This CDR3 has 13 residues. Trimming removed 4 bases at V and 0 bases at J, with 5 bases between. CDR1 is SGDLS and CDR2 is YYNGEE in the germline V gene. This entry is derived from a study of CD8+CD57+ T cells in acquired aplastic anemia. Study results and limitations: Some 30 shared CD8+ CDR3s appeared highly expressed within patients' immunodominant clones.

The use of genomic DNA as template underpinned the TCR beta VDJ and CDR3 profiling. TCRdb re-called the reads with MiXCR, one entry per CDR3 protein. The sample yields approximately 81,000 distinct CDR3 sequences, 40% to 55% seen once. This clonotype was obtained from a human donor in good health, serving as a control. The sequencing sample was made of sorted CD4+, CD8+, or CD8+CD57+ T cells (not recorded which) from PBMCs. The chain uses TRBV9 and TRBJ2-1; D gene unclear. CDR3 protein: CASSPDSYNEQFF. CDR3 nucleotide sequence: TGTGCCAGCAGCCCCGACTCCTACAATGAGCAGTTCTTC.